These T cell receptor beta chains were read from a single sample in a study of blood T cell repertoires in COVID-19. Method: immunoSEQ multiplex PCR; TCRdb's copy keeps in-frame clones and lacks some. The profile shows about 200,000 clones, around 84% of them singletons. The specimen was peripheral blood. Every receptor here comes from a man aged 50-60 years with acute or convalescent COVID-19. The CDR3 runs from the conserved cysteine through the conserved F or W. The order of the fields is V gene, J gene, D gene, clone size, CDR3 DNA, CDR3 protein. The D gene is left open where the match is weak. A row's size may be missing; if present it is once, few, many or a size class.

>TRBV19|TRBJ2-6|NA|NA
TGTGCCAGTAGTATCGGGCGGGGGCGCGAATTCGCTGGGGCCAACGTCCTGACTTTC
CASSIGRGREFAGANVLTF
>TRBV18|TRBJ1-3|TRBD1|NA
TGTGCCAGCTCAACTTCGACAGGGGGCAAGAGCACCATATATTTT
CASSTSTGGKSTIYF
>TRBV6-5|TRBJ2-7|NA|NA
TGTGCCAGCAGGGGCGAAGGCTACGAGCAGTACTTC
CASRGEGYEQYF
>TRBV12-1|TRBJ1-1|NA|NA
TGTGCCAGCAGCTCTAGTAACACTGAAGCTTTCTTT
CASSSSNTEAFF
>TRBV11-2|TRBJ1-1|TRBD1|NA
TGTGCCAGCACCTCGGACAGGGTCAACACTGAAGCTTTCTTT
CASTSDRVNTEAFF
>TRBV9|TRBJ1-1|TRBD1|NA
TGTGCCAGCAGCGTGAATGACAGGGCCGATAACACTGAAGCTTTCTTT
CASSVNDRADNTEAFF
>TRBV29-1|TRBJ1-4|NA|NA
TGCAGCGTTGACATCGCAGCAACGGGTGAAAAACTGTTTTTT
CSVDIAATGEKLFF
>TRBV27|TRBJ2-1|TRBD1|NA
TGTGCCAGCAGTCCCCGACAGGGCGCCTACAATGAGCAGTTCTTC
CASSPRQGAYNEQFF
>TRBV18|TRBJ2-7|NA|NA
TGTGCCAGCTCACCACGGCTTCAGGGCCCCTCCTACGAGCAGTACTTC
CASSPRLQGPSYEQYF
>TRBV30|TRBJ1-1|NA|NA
TGTGCCTGGAGAACTTGGGGGGATTGGACTGAAGCTTTCTTT
CAWRTWGDWTEAFF
>TRBV19|TRBJ2-4|TRBD1|NA
TGTGCCAGTAGTCCGAGGACAGGGGGCATTGCCAAAAACATTCAGTACTTC
CASSPRTGGIAKNIQYF
>TRBV9|TRBJ2-5|TRBD2|NA
TGTGCCAGCAGCGTAGTGAGCGGGGGGGCCGGGGCCCAGTACTTC
CASSVVSGGAGAQYF
>TRBV7-3|TRBJ2-2|NA|once
TGTGCCAGCAGCCCGAGCGGCCTGGGTCGCGGGGAGCTGTTTTTT
CASSPSGLGRGELFF
>TRBV7-8|TRBJ1-1|NA|NA
TGTGCCAGCAGCTTAGTACAGGGCACCACTGAAGCTTTCTTT
CASSLVQGTTEAFF
>TRBV5-1|TRBJ2-7|TRBD2|NA
TGCGCCAGCAGCTGGGGGACTAGCGGGGGCTTGGAGCAGTACTTC
CASSWGTSGGLEQYF
>TRBV18|TRBJ2-5|TRBD1|NA
TGTGCCAGCTCACCCCGTCCCGGGACAGGGATCGGCGAGACCCAGTACTTC
CASSPRPGTGIGETQYF
>TRBV14|TRBJ1-1|TRBD1|few
TGTGCCAGCAGCCAAGATTTAGGACAGGGGAACACTGAAGCTTTCTTT
CASSQDLGQGNTEAFF
>TRBV7-2|TRBJ2-3|NA|NA
TGTGCCAGCAGCTTTACTACTGAGAGCACAGATACGCAGTATTTT
CASSFTTESTDTQYF